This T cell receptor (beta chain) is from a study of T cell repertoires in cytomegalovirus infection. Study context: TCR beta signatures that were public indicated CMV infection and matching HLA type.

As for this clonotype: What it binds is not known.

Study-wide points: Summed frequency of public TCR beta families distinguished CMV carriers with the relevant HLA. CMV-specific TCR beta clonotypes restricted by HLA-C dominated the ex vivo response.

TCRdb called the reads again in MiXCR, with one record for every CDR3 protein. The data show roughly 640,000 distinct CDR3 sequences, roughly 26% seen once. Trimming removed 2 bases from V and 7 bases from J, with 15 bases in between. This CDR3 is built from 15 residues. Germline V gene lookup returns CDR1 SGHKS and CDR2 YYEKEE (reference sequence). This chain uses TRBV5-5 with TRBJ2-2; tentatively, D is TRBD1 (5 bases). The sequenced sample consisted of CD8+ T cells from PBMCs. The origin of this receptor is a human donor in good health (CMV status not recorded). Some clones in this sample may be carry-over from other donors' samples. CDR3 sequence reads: CASSLYPGMNGELFF. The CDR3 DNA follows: TGTGCCAGCAGCTTATACCCAGGGATGAACGGGGAGCTGTTTTTT.